A selection of T cell receptor beta chains follows, all from one sample in a study of a mutant IDH1 vaccine in newly diagnosed glioma. For these TCRs, the target antigens are not known. The table came from immunoSEQ multiplex PCR; TCRdb's copy has only in-frame clones and leaves some out. The sample consists of roughly 38,000 clones, about 78% of them appearing once. The specimen was PBMCs, collected from a glioma patient whose treatment included an IDH1 peptide vaccine. Receptors were obtained from a woman in her thirties or forties with glioma. Some clones in this sample may be carry-over from other donors' samples. Both conserved end residues are part of each CDR3. A D gene is named only where the DNA matches it firmly. Only part of the rows carry a size: once, few, many, or a class if the clone is expanded.

clone_size | j_call | v_call | d_call | cdr3_aa | cdr3_nt
- | TRBJ1-2 | TRBV6-1 | - | CASSVKWNYGYTF | TGTGCCAGCAGTGTAAAATGGAACTATGGCTACACCTTC
- | TRBJ2-2 | TRBV27 | - | CASSLYPGRSGELFF | TGTGCCAGCAGTCTATACCCGGGGCGTAGCGGGGAGCTGTTTTTT
- | TRBJ1-4 | TRBV4-3 | - | CASSQDSPAYSEKLFF | TGCGCCAGCAGCCAAGACAGTCCTGCATATAGCGAAAAACTGTTTTTT
- | TRBJ2-3 | TRBV4-3 | - | CASSQAGGADTQYF | TGCGCCAGCAGCCAAGCGGGTGGCGCAGATACGCAGTATTTT
many | TRBJ2-7 | TRBV10-3 | - | CAISQGPSYEQYF | TGTGCCATCAGCCAGGGGCCCTCCTACGAGCAGTACTTC
- | TRBJ1-6 | TRBV2 | - | CASSAGGSHNSPLHF | TGTGCCAGCAGCGCGGGGGGGTCCCATAATTCACCCCTCCACTTT
- | TRBJ2-7 | TRBV28 | - | CASSLLSRGYEQYF | TGTGCCAGCAGTTTATTATCCCGGGGCTACGAGCAGTACTTC
- | TRBJ1-1 | TRBV25-1 | - | CASRPGQSPLNTEAFF | TGTGCCAGCAGACCCGGACAGTCACCCCTGAACACTGAAGCTTTCTTT
- | TRBJ1-3 | TRBV5-1 | - | CASSLTASGNTIYF | TGCGCCAGCAGCTTGACGGCCTCTGGAAACACCATATATTTT
- | TRBJ1-6 | TRBV25-1 | TRBD1 | CASTVTGVNSPLHF | TGTGCCAGCACCGTGACAGGGGTTAATTCACCCCTCCACTTT
- | TRBJ2-3 | TRBV6-6 | TRBD2 | CASSQIAGGTDTQYF | TGTGCCAGCAGTCAAATAGCGGGGGGTACAGATACGCAGTATTTT
- | TRBJ1-1 | TRBV7-9 | - | CASSPGGTQGTEAFF | TGTGCCAGCAGCCCCGGAGGCACTCAGGGAACTGAAGCTTTCTTT
- | TRBJ1-5 | TRBV13 | - | CASSFSGRLNQPQHF | TGTGCCAGCAGCTTCTCGGGACGATTGAATCAGCCCCAGCATTTT
- | TRBJ2-7 | TRBV7-2 | - | CASSFTWGEQYF | TGTGCCAGCAGCTTTACATGGGGCGAGCAGTACTTC
few | TRBJ1-1 | TRBV7-2 | - | CASSASNTEAFF | TGTGCCAGCAGCGCCTCGAACACTGAAGCTTTCTTT
- | TRBJ2-7 | TRBV28 | - | CASRKNSGRTYEQYF | TGTGCCAGCAGGAAGAACTCGGGACGGACCTACGAGCAGTACTTC
- | TRBJ1-4 | TRBV10-3 | TRBD1 | CAISEPTGGASNEKLFF | TGTGCCATCAGTGAGCCTACAGGGGGAGCTTCTAATGAAAAACTGTTTTTT
- | TRBJ2-2 | TRBV10-3 | TRBD1 | CAISGQGERFSRTGELFF | TGTGCCATCAGTGGACAGGGGGAGCGGTTTTCCCGTACCGGGGAGCTGTTTTTT
- | TRBJ2-5 | TRBV9 | - | CASSVGPVETQYF | TGTGCCAGCAGCGTAGGACCTGTGGAGACCCAGTACTTC
- | TRBJ2-2 | TRBV9 | TRBD1 | CASSPRQGARSGELFF | TGTGCCAGCAGCCCCCGACAGGGGGCGCGATCCGGGGAGCTGTTTTTT
- | TRBJ1-5 | TRBV18 | TRBD1 | CASSTTGGDQPQHF | TGTGCCAGCTCAACAACAGGGGGCGATCAGCCCCAGCATTTT
few | TRBJ1-1 | TRBV5-1 | TRBD1 | CASSVDRGRSTEAFF | TGCGCCAGCAGCGTCGACAGGGGCCGGAGCACTGAAGCTTTCTTT
- | TRBJ1-1 | TRBV28 | TRBD1 | CASSSVRGFTEAFF | TGTGCCAGCAGTTCCGTCAGGGGGTTCACTGAAGCTTTCTTT
few | TRBJ2-7 | TRBV29-1 | - | CSSLSGAYEQYF | TGCAGCTCCCTTAGCGGAGCCTACGAGCAGTACTTC
- | TRBJ2-3 | TRBV4-3 | TRBD2 | CASSQAPGGGSEKDTQYF | TGCGCCAGCAGCCAAGCCCCCGGGGGGGGAAGTGAGAAGGATACGCAGTATTTT
- | TRBJ2-7 | TRBV4-1 | - | CASSFGVAYEQYF | TGCGCCAGCAGCTTCGGGGTCGCGTACGAGCAGTACTTC
- | TRBJ2-1 | TRBV7-8 | - | CASSLGSGANEQFF | TGTGCCAGCAGCTTAGGGTCGGGGGCGAATGAGCAGTTCTTC
- | TRBJ2-7 | TRBV7-2 | - | CASSFGGASYEQYF | TGTGCCAGCAGCTTTGGGGGGGCCTCCTACGAGCAGTACTTC
- | TRBJ2-3 | TRBV7-2 | - | CASSLALSSFADTQYF | TGTGCCAGCAGCTTAGCTCTAAGTTCCTTCGCAGATACGCAGTATTTT
- | TRBJ2-5 | TRBV27 | TRBD2 | CASSSLAGQETQYF | TGTGCCAGCAGTTCATTAGCGGGCCAAGAGACCCAGTACTTC
- | TRBJ2-7 | TRBV4-3 | TRBD2 | CASSPGTSVSYEQYF | TGCGCCAGCAGCCCCGGGACTAGCGTTTCCTACGAGCAGTACTTC
- | TRBJ2-4 | TRBV15 | - | CATSSRRQVNIQYF | TGTGCCACCAGCTCCCGTCGGCAGGTGAACATTCAGTACTTC
- | TRBJ1-4 | TRBV7-8 | TRBD1 | CASSSGTGYEKLFF | TGTGCCAGCAGCTCCGGGACAGGATACGAAAAACTGTTTTTT
- | TRBJ2-2 | TRBV9 | - | CASGRGPGELFF | TGTGCCAGCGGCCGGGGCCCCGGGGAGCTGTTTTTT
few | TRBJ2-2 | TRBV19 | - | CASTLTGRGGELFF | TGTGCCAGTACCCTGACAGGGAGGGGCGGGGAGCTGTTTTTT
few | TRBJ2-6 | TRBV27 | - | CASSWGTSGANVLTF | TGTGCCAGCAGTTGGGGCACCTCTGGGGCCAACGTCCTGACTTTC
- | TRBJ1-1 | TRBV19 | - | CASRPLRQRNTEAFF | TGTGCCAGTAGGCCCCTCCGACAGAGGAACACTGAAGCTTTCTTT
- | TRBJ1-2 | TRBV9 | - | CASSVDGTYGYTF | TGTGCCAGCAGCGTAGACGGAACCTATGGCTACACCTTC
- | TRBJ2-1 | TRBV5-5 | - | CASSFGTMHNEQFF | TGTGCCAGCAGCTTCGGGACAATGCACAATGAGCAGTTCTTC
- | TRBJ2-3 | TRBV10-2 | - | CASSDLALPQDTQYF | TGCGCCAGCAGTGACCTAGCCCTCCCCCAAGATACGCAGTATTTT
few | TRBJ2-3 | TRBV6-6 | - | CASGFGTDTQYF | TGTGCCAGCGGCTTCGGCACAGATACGCAGTATTTT